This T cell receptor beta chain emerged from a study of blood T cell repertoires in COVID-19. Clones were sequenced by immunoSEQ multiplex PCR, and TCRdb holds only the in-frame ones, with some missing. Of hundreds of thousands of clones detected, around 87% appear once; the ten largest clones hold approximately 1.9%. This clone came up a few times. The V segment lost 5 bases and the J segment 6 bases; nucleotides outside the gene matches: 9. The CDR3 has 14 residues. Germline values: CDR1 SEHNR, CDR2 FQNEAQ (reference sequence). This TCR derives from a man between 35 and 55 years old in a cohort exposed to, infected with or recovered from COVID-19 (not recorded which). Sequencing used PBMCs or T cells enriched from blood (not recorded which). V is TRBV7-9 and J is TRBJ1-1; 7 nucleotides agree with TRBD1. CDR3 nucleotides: TGTGCCAGCAGCCCAGGGGGGCTCGGCGCTGAAGCTTTCTTT. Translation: CASSPGGLGAEAFF.